A single sample gave rise to the 17 T cell receptor beta chains below, sequenced in a study of identical twins. TCRdb passed the 5' RACE reads through MiXCR, listing each CDR3 protein once. This sample has hundreds of thousands of distinct CDR3 sequences, with 5.5% to 6.5% found just once. Sequenced sample: naive T cells sorted from blood. The origin of the receptors is a young man in good health.

The chain carries TRBV11-2 and TRBJ2-5; 11 positions match TRBD2. This CDR3 is 16 amino acids long. The germline CDR1 and CDR2 sequences are SGHAT and FQNNGV. With 5 bases clipped from V and 2 bases from J, the junction kept 7 bases outside the gene matches. DNA for the CDR3: TGTGCCAGCAGCCTATGGACTAGCGGGCTTCAAGAGACCCAGTACTTC. Protein sequence: CASSLWTSGLQETQYF. Combining the CDR3 with reference TRBV11-2 and TRBJ2-5 gives the whole variable domain EAGVAQSPRYKIIEKRQSVAFWCNPISGHATLYWYQQILGQGPKLLIQFQNNGVVDDSQLPKDRFSAERLKGVDSTLKIQPAKLEDSAVYLCASSLWTSGLQETQYFGPGTRLLVL.

This clonotype showed up just a few times. The chain joins TRBV28 to TRBJ2-3; maybe TRBD2 (5 bases). V was pared by 7 bases and J by 2 bases, with 10 bases between. There are 13 residues in the CDR3. Germline V lookup: CDR1 MDHEN, CDR2 SYDVKM. CDR3 sequence: CASKSGTTDTQYF. The CDR3 DNA is TGTGCCAGCAAGAGCGGTACCACAGATACGCAGTATTTT. Complete variable domain (other parts from reference TRBV28 and TRBJ2-3): DVKVTQSSRYLVKRTGEKVFLECVQDMDHENMFWYRQDPGLGLRLIYFSYDVKMKEKGDIPEGYSVSREKKERFSLILESASTNQTSMYLCASKSGTTDTQYFGPGTRLTVL.

This clonotype was observed at least ten times. The chain links TRBV5-1 to TRBJ2-7, with D uncertain. V lost 2 bases and J lost 3, with 9 bases in between. In germline, CDR1 is SGHRS, CDR2 YFSETQ. The CDR3 has 13 residues. CDR3 sequence (DNA): TGCGCCAGCAGCTTATTCACTCACTACGAGCAGTACTTC. It is translated as CASSLFTHYEQYF.

This clonotype was counted at least ten times. The chain has TRBV12-3 or TRBV12-4 and TRBJ1-2; D is possibly TRBD1 (6 bases). The CDR3 is made up of 15 amino acids. The V end was cut by 8 bases, the J end by 4 bases, with 20 bases between. CDR3 in DNA: TGTGCCAGCTCCCTGGGGGCCGGGACCTTCTATGGCTACACCTTC. It yields the protein CASSLGAGTFYGYTF.

This clonotype was recorded a few times. This rearrangement joins TRBV18 to TRBJ2-3; no firm D call. There are 12 residues in the CDR3. The V and J ends lost 2 bases and 4 bases respectively, with 4 bases between them. CDR1 KGHSH and CDR2 LQKENI come from the germline V gene. CDR3 in amino acids: CASSPEADTQYF. The CDR3 DNA is TGTGCCAGCTCACCAGAAGCAGATACGCAGTATTTT.

Ten or more counts support this clonotype. The chain carries TRBV12-3 or TRBV12-4 and TRBJ2-3, with D possibly matching TRBD1 (5 bases). V lost 4 bases to trimming and J lost 0 bases, with 11 bases between them. There are 15 residues in the CDR3. CDR3 sequence: CASSSQDASTDTQYF. CDR3 DNA sequence: TGTGCCAGCAGTTCACAGGACGCTAGCACAGATACGCAGTATTTT.

The CDR3 protein is CSAREHETGYNEQFF. As DNA, the CDR3 is TGCAGTGCTAGAGAACACGAGACAGGTTACAATGAGCAGTTCTTC. The gene calls are TRBV20-1 and TRBJ2-1; TRBD1 might be the D (6 bases). The germline CDR1 and CDR2 sequences are DFQATT and SNEGSKA (reference sequence). The CDR3 consists of 15 residues. The V and J ends lost 0 bases and 4 bases respectively, with 13 bases between them.

This clonotype was recorded a few times. The rearrangement links TRBV9 to TRBJ2-7; 12 bases agree with TRBD2. The germline V gene has CDR1 SGDLS and CDR2 YYNGEE. The V and J ends lost 0 bases and 5 bases, in that order; junction bases with no gene match: 6. There are 16 residues in the CDR3. CDR3 in amino acids: CASSVALAGGNNEQYF. CDR3 sequence (DNA): TGTGCCAGCAGCGTAGCTCTAGCGGGAGGGAACAACGAGCAGTACTTC. Based on the CDR3 plus reference TRBV9 and TRBJ2-7, the full variable domain is DSGVTQTPKHLITATGQRVTLRCSPRSGDLSVYWYQQSLDQGLQFLIQYYNGEERAKGNILERFSAQQFPDLHSELNLSSLELGDSALYFCASSVALAGGNNEQYFGPGTRLTVT.

This clonotype was found many times. This chain uses TRBV15 with TRBJ2-5, with 11 bases fitting TRBD1. The CDR3 has 15 amino acids. V lost 4 bases, J lost 5 bases, and 6 bases stayed unmatched. Germline V gene lookup returns CDR1 LNHNV and CDR2 YYDKDF (reference sequence). CDR3 sequence (DNA): TGTGCCACCAGCAAAGGACAGGGGGCAGAGGAGACCCAGTACTTC. Its protein product is CATSKGQGAEETQYF.

This clonotype was observed many times. This chain joins TRBV12-3 or TRBV12-4 and TRBJ2-5, with 8 positions matching TRBD1. The CDR3 extends over 13 amino acids. V dropped 5 bases and J dropped 4; count of bases not matched to a gene: 3. CDR3 amino acids: CASSPDRAETQYF. CDR3 nucleotide sequence: TGTGCCAGCAGTCCGGACAGGGCAGAGACCCAGTACTTC.

This clonotype turned up a few times. This chain connects TRBV29-1 to TRBJ2-1, with D perhaps matching TRBD2 (6 bases). The CDR3 has 13 amino acids. From germline, CDR1 is SQVTM and CDR2 ANQGSEA. The CDR3 here is CSAGGFDYNEQFF. The CDR3 region has the DNA TGCAGTGCCGGGGGATTTGACTACAATGAGCAGTTCTTC.

At least ten counts were recorded for this clonotype. This chain connects TRBV28 to TRBJ2-1, with 7 positions matching TRBD2. Trimming took 1 base from V and 3 from J; bases not matched to a gene: 9. Germline V gene sequence: CDR1 MDHEN, CDR2 SYDVKM. CDR3 length equals 17 residues. This chain's CDR3 is CASSLSSPGGFYNEQFF. The CDR3 coding sequence is TGTGCCAGCAGTTTATCGTCTCCGGGAGGCTTCTACAATGAGCAGTTCTTC.

V and J are TRBV5-1 and TRBJ1-2; D ambiguous. The CDR3 runs to 13 residues. Germline assignment: CDR1 SGHRS and CDR2 YFSETQ. Trimming stripped 0 bases from V and 3 bases from J, with 6 bases between. The CDR3, as DNA: TGCGCCAGCAGCTTGGGGGAGGACTATGGCTACACCTTC. Protein sequence: CASSLGEDYGYTF.

V usage is TRBV24-1 and J usage is TRBJ2-5; 11 nucleotides align to TRBD1. The length of the CDR3 is 17 residues. Germline CDR1 is KGHDR and CDR2 is SFDVKD. V trimming: 5 bases; J trimming: 2 bases; junction bases outside the gene matches: 9. The CDR3 here is CATSGPGTGGYQETQYF. CDR3 sequence (DNA): TGTGCCACCAGTGGACCCGGGACAGGGGGTTATCAAGAGACCCAGTACTTC.

This clonotype was detected many times. The chain combines TRBV6-1 with TRBJ2-7; 14 nucleotides match TRBD2. The CDR3 sequence is 18 residues long. With 5 bases clipped from V and 3 bases from J, the junction kept 12 bases outside the gene matches. The germline V gene has CDR1 MNHNS and CDR2 SASEGT. As DNA, the CDR3 is TGTGCCAGCAGTACCAGACCGGGACTAGCGGGAGAAGGCTACGAGCAGTACTTC. As protein: CASSTRPGLAGEGYEQYF.

This clonotype was detected many times. The junction differs from germline at one of its ends, possibly a read error. V is TRBV3-1 and J is TRBJ2-5; D is ambiguous. The CDR3 sequence is 11 residues long. CDR1 is LGHDT and CDR2 is YNNKEL in the germline V gene (reference sequence). As DNA, the CDR3 is TGCGCCAGCAGCCAAGAAGAGACCCAGTACTTC. It is translated as CASSQEETQYF.

This chain links TRBV12-5 with TRBJ2-2, with a possible D match to TRBD2 (6 bases). Per the germline V gene, CDR1 is LGHNT and CDR2 is FRNRAP. This CDR3 has 14 residues. Deletions cut 7 bases from V and 4 bases from J, with 13 bases between. This CDR3 is CASVPEGGTGELFF. The CDR3 DNA is TGTGCTAGTGTCCCGGAGGGTGGCACCGGGGAGCTGTTTTTT.